These T cell receptor beta chains were read from a single sample in a study of blood T cell repertoires in COVID-19. Clones were read by immunoSEQ multiplex PCR, and TCRdb kept only the in-frame ones, dropping some. Among roughly 300,000 clones, over 75% were seen once, and the ten largest hold roughly 14%. The sample taken for sequencing was peripheral blood. The receptors were sampled from a human donor in a cohort sampled during active COVID-19. The CDR3 runs from the conserved cysteine through the conserved F or W. A D gene is named only where the DNA matches it firmly.

TRBV7-9,TRBJ1-2,TRBD1,CASSQWDRDYGYTF,TGTGCCAGCAGCCAATGGGACAGGGACTATGGCTACACCTTC
TRBV19,TRBJ1-5,-,CASSNTGTANQPQHF,TGTGCCAGTAGTAACACGGGGACTGCTAATCAGCCCCAGCATTTT
TRBV7-9,TRBJ2-4,TRBD1,CASSLATGTGVVAKNIQYF,TGTGCCAGCAGCTTAGCGACCGGGACAGGGGTGGTGGCCAAAAACATTCAGTACTTC
TRBV12-3/TRBV12-4,TRBJ2-5,-,CASSLTLLKTQYF,TGTGCCAGCAGTTTAACCCTACTGAAAACCCAGTACTTC
TRBV7-3,TRBJ2-1,TRBD2,CASSLSATGLAGDNEQFF,TGTGCCAGCAGCTTAAGCGCTACAGGACTAGCGGGAGACAATGAGCAGTTCTTC
TRBV14,TRBJ2-1,TRBD1,CASSRPGQGTYNEQFF,TGTGCCAGCAGTCGTCCAGGACAGGGGACCTACAATGAGCAGTTCTTC
TRBV3-1/TRBV3-2,TRBJ2-1,TRBD2,CASSHAGTSGRDEQFF,TGTGCCAGCAGCCATGCTGGGACTAGCGGGAGAGATGAGCAGTTCTTC
TRBV9,TRBJ1-1,-,CASSVVETPNTEAFF,TGTGCCAGCAGCGTAGTCGAGACACCTAACACTGAAGCTTTCTTT
TRBV25-1,TRBJ1-3,TRBD1,CASSGGQVSSGNTIYF,TGTGCCAGCAGTGGAGGACAGGTTAGCTCTGGAAACACCATATATTTT
TRBV4-2,TRBJ1-2,-,CASSQVLGGEAYGYTF,TGTGCCAGCAGCCAAGTACTGGGGGGAGAAGCCTATGGCTACACCTTC
TRBV6-5,TRBJ2-7,-,CASSSEGYEQYF,TGTGCCAGCAGTTCGGAGGGATACGAGCAGTACTTC
TRBV6-1,TRBJ2-7,TRBD2,CASSETGRAVWSYEQYF,TGTGCCAGCAGTGAAACCGGGAGGGCAGTGTGGTCCTACGAGCAGTACTTC